The 24 T cell receptor beta chains in this list originate from one sample, sequenced in a study of T cell repertoires in cytomegalovirus infection. TCRdb itself ran the reads through MiXCR, one entry per CDR3 protein. This sample yields some 170,000 distinct CDR3 sequences, of which approximately 17% are seen a single time; roughly 24% belongs to the top ten. The sample consisted of CD8+ T cells from PBMCs. Receptors were obtained from a human donor in good health (CMV status not recorded). Some clones in this sample may be carry-over from other donors' samples.

This clonotype appeared many times. CDR3 nucleotides: TGCAGTGCTAGAGGACCCGGGACTAGCGGGGGGCTACCCACAGATACGCAGTATTTT. Translating it yields CSARGPGTSGGLPTDTQYF. The chain combines TRBV20-1 with TRBJ2-3, with 15 bases fitting TRBD2. Trimming took 1 base from V and 2 from J; bases not matched to a gene: 10. The CDR3 length is 19 residues. Germline V gene data show CDR1 as DFQATT and CDR2 as SNEGSKA (reference sequence).

The chain is built from TRBV12-3 or TRBV12-4 and TRBJ2-3; 7 bases are shared with TRBD2. The CDR3 is made up of 16 amino acids. The ends lost 10 bases at V and 3 bases at J; junction bases unmatched: 16. Written as DNA, the CDR3 is TGTGCCATACACCGAGACACTAGCGAGGGTACAGATACGCAGTATTTT. It codes for CAIHRDTSEGTDTQYF.

This chain uses TRBV11-2 with TRBJ2-1; D is undetermined. V lost 4 bases, J lost 5 bases, and 12 bases lay in between. CDR3 size: 14 residues. Germline CDR1 is SGHAT and CDR2 is FQNNGV. The CDR3 DNA reads TGTGCCAGCAGCTCCATGTATAGTCACAATGAGCAGTTCTTC. It is translated as CASSSMYSHNEQFF. Full variable domain (remainder filled in from reference TRBV11-2 and TRBJ2-1): EAGVAQSPRYKIIEKRQSVAFWCNPISGHATLYWYQQILGQGPKLLIQFQNNGVVDDSQLPKDRFSAERLKGVDSTLKIQPAKLEDSAVYLCASSSMYSHNEQFFGPGTRLTVL.

This clonotype has just a few counts. The chain is built from TRBV7-9 and TRBJ2-5; no reliable D call. Trimming took off 5 bases at V and 4 bases at J, with 14 bases between the two ends. The CDR3 consists of 14 residues. Germline lookup yields CDR1 SEHNR and CDR2 FQNEAQ (reference sequence). The CDR3 coding sequence is TGTGCCAGCAGCCCCGATATCGGGCCAGAGACCCAGTACTTC. Encoded protein: CASSPDIGPETQYF.

This clonotype was picked up a small number of times. This chain joins TRBV15 and TRBJ2-7; D gene ambiguous. CDR3 length: 17 residues. Per germline, CDR1 LNHNV and CDR2 YYDKDF (reference sequence). Trimming left V 0 bases short and J 2 bases short, with 17 bases between. CDR3 DNA: TGTGCCACCAGCAGAGATTGGCCCCGGGCTCCCACCTACGAGCAGTACTTC. It yields the protein CATSRDWPRAPTYEQYF.

This clonotype was detected only a few times. V usage is TRBV20-1 and J usage is TRBJ1-2, with no clear D. V lost 2 bases and J 2 bases, leaving 9 bases between the germline ends. The germline CDR1 and CDR2 sequences are DFQATT and SNEGSKA (reference sequence). This CDR3 contains 13 residues. CDR3: CSARWVRNYGYTF. In DNA form, the CDR3 reads TGCAGTGCTAGATGGGTACGGAACTATGGCTACACCTTC.

The V call is TRBV5-6, the J call TRBJ2-1, with TRBD2 as a possible D gene (5 bases). The length of the CDR3 is 12 residues. The germline V gene has CDR1 SGHDT and CDR2 YYEEEE. V lost 2 bases and J 8 bases, leaving 8 bases between the germline ends. In DNA form, the CDR3 reads TGTGCCAGCAGCTTCGGGGATGATGAGCAGTTCTTC. The encoded protein is CASSFGDDEQFF.

The rearrangement joins TRBV19 to TRBJ2-6, with 10 bases lining up with TRBD1. With 6 bases clipped from V and 4 bases from J, the junction kept 9 bases outside the gene matches. The length of the CDR3 is 17 residues. Germline V gene lookup returns CDR1 LNHDA and CDR2 SQIVND (reference sequence). In DNA form, the CDR3 reads TGTGCCAGTAGCCTGGACAGGGGGGACGGCGGGGCCAACGTCCTGACTTTC. This sequence encodes CASSLDRGDGGANVLTF. The complete variable domain, with remaining parts taken from reference TRBV19 and TRBJ2-6, reads DGGITQSPKYLFRKEGQNVTLSCEQNLNHDAMYWYRQDPGQGLRLIYYSQIVNDFQKGDIAEGYSVSREKKESFPLTVTSAQKNPTAFYLCASSLDRGDGGANVLTFGAGSRLTVL.

This clonotype has ten or more counts. The J gene is TRBJ1-3, the V gene TRBV7-2; 9 bases fit TRBD1. This CDR3 is built from 17 residues. V lost 5 bases to trimming and J lost 0 bases; unmatched junction nucleotides: 8. Germline V gene sequence: CDR1 SGHTA, CDR2 FQGNSA. The CDR3 loop is CASSPRTGALSGNTIYF. The CDR3 DNA sequence: TGTGCCAGCAGCCCAAGGACAGGGGCCCTCTCTGGAAACACCATATATTTT.

This chain connects TRBV20-1 to TRBJ2-1, with 12 bases matching TRBD2. CDR3 size: 18 residues. The V segment lost 6 bases and the J segment 0 bases; nucleotides outside the gene matches: 12. The germline V gene has CDR1 DFQATT and CDR2 SNEGSKA (reference sequence). The CDR3 loop reads CSAATEPGLAGSYNEQFF. CDR3 coding DNA: TGCAGTGCCGCGACCGAACCGGGACTAGCGGGCTCCTACAATGAGCAGTTCTTC.

Remarks on this clonotype: A much bigger clone sits one base away, suggesting this may be a read error. The chain recombines TRBV7-2 with TRBJ2-3, with TRBD2 matching 10 bases. The CDR3 sequence is 15 residues long. Germline V gives CDR1 SGHTA, CDR2 FQGNSA. CDR3 protein: CAISSSGGETDTQYF. CDR3 nucleotide sequence: TGTGCCATCAGCTCTAGCGGGGGAGAAACAGATACGCAGTATTTT.

This chain connects TRBV10-3 to TRBJ2-2; D remains unclear. This CDR3 spans 14 amino acids. Germline V lookup: CDR1 ENHRY, CDR2 SYGVKD. V was clipped by 4 bases and J by 6 bases, with 12 bases between them. CDR3 DNA sequence: TGTGCCATCAGTGGATCTTTAAGGCCCGGGGAGCTGTTTTTT. This codes for CAISGSLRPGELFF.

The rearrangement uses TRBV29-1 and TRBJ2-1; 13 nucleotides line up with TRBD2. CDR3 length: 18 amino acids. The V gene's germline CDR1 is SQVTM and CDR2 ANQGSEA. Unmatched junction bases numbered 12, after V lost 1 base and J lost 6 bases. This CDR3 reads CSVEARGLAGRPVNEQFF. The DNA of the CDR3 is TGCAGCGTTGAAGCCAGGGGACTAGCGGGGCGGCCGGTCAATGAGCAGTTCTTC.

This clonotype came up a few times. The CDR3 nucleotides are TGTGCCAGCAGTTCGACAAGCAGCACAGATACGCAGTATTTT. It yields the protein CASSSTSSTDTQYF. The chain combines TRBV12-3 or TRBV12-4 with TRBJ2-3, with D unclear. V lost 4 bases, J lost 0 bases, and 8 bases lay in between. The CDR3 contains 14 residues.

This chain uses TRBV12-3 or TRBV12-4 with TRBJ1-5; perhaps TRBD1 as D (5 bases). The CDR3 length is 15 residues. V lost 3 bases and J lost 9, with 18 bases in between. CDR3 region: CASSLVGQLRAPQHF. CDR3 coding DNA: TGTGCCAGCAGTTTGGTCGGTCAGCTCAGGGCGCCCCAGCATTTT.

The sample holds a few counts of this clonotype. The V and J genes are TRBV6-2 or TRBV6-3 and TRBJ1-5, with D maybe TRBD1 (6 bases). V lost 6 bases and J 2 bases, leaving 17 bases between the germline ends. The CDR3 is made up of 16 amino acids. The V gene's germline CDR1 is MNHEY and CDR2 SVGEGT. DNA of the CDR3: TGTGCCAGCAGATCGGGGGCCGAGGGAGGCAATCAGCCCCAGCATTTT. Encoded protein: CASRSGAEGGNQPQHF.

This clonotype was seen only a few times. The V and J genes are TRBV11-2 and TRBJ2-5; D is unresolved. The CDR3 is 12 amino acids. Germline V gene sequence: CDR1 SGHAT, CDR2 FQNNGV. Trimming left V 4 bases short and J 3 bases short, with 6 bases between. The CDR3 sequence is CASSSEKETQYF. The CDR3 nucleotides read TGTGCCAGCAGCTCGGAAAAAGAGACCCAGTACTTC. The full variable domain, completed using reference TRBV11-2 and TRBJ2-5, is EAGVAQSPRYKIIEKRQSVAFWCNPISGHATLYWYQQILGQGPKLLIQFQNNGVVDDSQLPKDRFSAERLKGVDSTLKIQPAKLEDSAVYLCASSSEKETQYFGPGTRLLVL.

The V call is TRBV6-2 or TRBV6-3, the J call TRBJ2-2; 7 nucleotides line up with TRBD1. This CDR3 comprises 15 residues. Germline trimming cut 7 bases from V and 2 bases from J; bases unmatched to any gene: 7. Germline V gives CDR1 MNHEY, CDR2 SVGEGT. The CDR3 here is CASTLRTGNTGELFF. CDR3 sequence (DNA): TGTGCCAGCACCCTCAGGACAGGAAACACCGGGGAGCTGTTTTTT.

The J gene is TRBJ1-1, the V gene TRBV11-2; maybe TRBD1 (5 bases). CDR1 and CDR2 (germline): SGHAT, FQNNGV. V gave up 0 bases and J gave up 6 bases, with 20 bases separating them. The CDR3 sequence is 17 residues long. The DNA of the CDR3 is TGTGCCAGCAGCTTAGATTTTGGCGGGGCCTTAAACTCTGAAGCTTTCTTT. This gives the protein CASSLDFGGALNSEAFF. The whole variable domain, filled in from reference TRBV11-2 and TRBJ1-1, reads EAGVAQSPRYKIIEKRQSVAFWCNPISGHATLYWYQQILGQGPKLLIQFQNNGVVDDSQLPKDRFSAERLKGVDSTLKIQPAKLEDSAVYLCASSLDFGGALNSEAFFGQGTRLTVV.

The DNA for the CDR3 is TGTGCCACCAGTGATGACAGGGGGACCACTGAAGCTTTCTTT. This sequence encodes CATSDDRGTTEAFF. The gene calls are TRBV24-1 and TRBJ1-1; TRBD1 aligns across 9 bases. CDR3 length equals 14 residues. The germline gives CDR1 KGHDR, CDR2 SFDVKD. The ends lost 3 bases at V and 4 bases at J; junction bases unmatched: 2.

The chain combines TRBV6-6 with TRBJ2-1, with a tentative D call TRBD2 (6 bases). The germline CDR1 and CDR2 sequences are MNHNY and SVGAGI (reference sequence). Trimming stripped 2 bases from V and 0 bases from J, with 11 bases between. The CDR3 is made up of 16 amino acids. CDR3 DNA: TGTGCCAGCAGTTACCCACGGGGGAGCTCCTACAATGAGCAGTTCTTC. It translates to CASSYPRGSSYNEQFF.

V gene TRBV12-3 or TRBV12-4 combines with J gene TRBJ2-1; possible D gene TRBD2, 6 bases. Trimming took 7 bases from V and 8 from J, leaving 18 bases between them. The CDR3 has 14 residues. The CDR3 here is CASTSGGPPDEQFF. As DNA, the CDR3 is TGTGCCAGCACCTCCGGGGGACCTCCGGATGAGCAGTTCTTC.

This clonotype was counted a few times. The CDR3 bases are TGTGCCAGTAGTCGATTCCAGGGATGGAATGAGCAGTTCTTC. It yields the protein CASSRFQGWNEQFF. The rearrangement uses TRBV19 and TRBJ2-1; D is perhaps TRBD1 (5 bases). The CDR3 runs to 14 residues. The V end lost 5 bases, the J end lost 7 bases, and 15 bases lay between the germline ends. CDR1 is LNHDA and CDR2 is SQIVND in the germline V gene (reference sequence).

This clonotype was seen at least ten times. The chain uses TRBV19 and TRBJ1-1; no firm D call. This CDR3 comprises 13 residues. The V gene lost 2 bases and the J gene lost 1 base, with 5 bases spanning the gap. Germline lookup yields CDR1 LNHDA and CDR2 SQIVND (reference sequence). CDR3 in amino acids: CASSISGNTEAFF. The CDR3 DNA follows: TGTGCCAGTAGTATATCGGGGAACACTGAAGCTTTCTTT.